This T cell receptor beta chain was found in a study of blood T cell repertoires in COVID-19. Study summary: The United States, Italy and Spain supplied acute and convalescent COVID-19 samples. PBMCs, B-cell-depleted T cells, or T cells were the source of the cDNA or gDNA that made up the material.

Authors' data handling: Nucleated cell counts were estimated from reference gene primer amplification. Here immunoSEQ multiplex PCR was the method, and the copy in TCRdb shows in-frame clones only, minus some. The V and J calls and the clone size are those of that table, but D and trimming were determined from the DNA. There are 150,000 to 200,000 clones in the sample; about 70% occur only once, and approximately 9% lies in the top ten. CDR3 length: 12 residues. With 2 bases clipped from V and 7 bases from J, the junction kept 1 base outside the gene matches. Per the germline V gene, CDR1 is LGHNA and CDR2 is YSLEER.

This chain uses TRBV4-3 with TRBJ1-1; 7 bases map to TRBD1. This TCR derives from a woman aged 45-65 years with active or convalescent COVID-19. The sample comprised peripheral blood. Here the CDR3 DNA reads TGCGCCAGCAGCCAACAGGGGGGTGAAGCTTTCTTT. As protein: CASSQQGGEAFF.